This T cell receptor beta chain originates from a study of identical twins (dated by TCRdb to 2016 to 2018). Regarding the complete study: To test whether fetal clonotypes persist, this study deep-sequenced TCR alpha and beta repertoires from monozygotic twins, from unrelated adults of various ages, and from cord blood. To rule out contamination, replicate twin experiments were performed at different times with different library preparation protocols.

General study outcomes and caveats: Compared with coincidental sharing between unrelated individuals, an excess of low generation-probability sequences was observed among out-of-frame TCR alpha sequences shared between twins. Because the same donors could not be followed over many years, conclusions were based on cross-sectional statistical analysis. A weaker excess of twin sharing was found in beta out-of-frame sequences because the signal-to-noise ratio was lowered by fewer shared sequences. Out-of-frame TCR alpha sharing in monozygotic twins was systematically underestimated by recombination models, whereas sharing between unrelated individuals was in agreement with the recombination models. Invariant T cells such as MAIT and iNKT could partly confound zero-insertion analyses, though diverse VJ usage argued against this for most clonotypes. Fewer insertions were carried by abundant cord blood beta clonotypes; a weaker similar trend was observed in young adult naive repertoires, while no such trend was observed in memory repertoires.

Comment on this clonotype: What this receptor recognizes is not known. The record has no base qualities; no much larger clone is one base away.

The method behind the library was 5' RACE. Sequenced using an Illumina HiSeq 2000. A universal primer binding site was introduced by template switching, and a unique molecular identifier was present in the final cDNA, enabling accurate counting of TCR cDNA molecules. Specific primers in the conserved constant-segment region were used to synthesize first-strand cDNA for the TCR alpha and beta chains. To control for contamination, every cDNA library was double barcoded, receiving both a SMART-Mk sample barcode and Illumina barcodes. Two successive PCR steps introduced TruSeq adapter sequences along with Illumina sample barcodes. Sequencing of the TCR alpha and beta cDNA libraries was done on the Illumina HiSeq platform using custom primers. The paper's processing steps were these. Raw reads were processed with MiGEC to extract unique molecular identifiers, and MiXCR was used to determine CDR3 positions. For each individual, recombination models were inferred using an EM algorithm with the repgenHMM and IGoR tools. The analysis of shared clonotypes was done with the tcR package in R, with sharing normalized by the product of cloneset sizes. To study raw recombination without the effects of thymic and clonal selection, out-of-frame nonproductive sequences were analyzed. TCRdb reran the public reads through fastp at Q25 and MiXCR, keeping productive beta chains. Records with the same CDR3 protein are collapsed into one entry carrying the most frequent genes and DNA. These V and J calls are TCRdb output, not the study's own analysis. The sample data list 450,000 or so distinct CDR3 sequences, and approximately 14% of these were observed just once. Around 0.98% of the sample is held by the ten biggest clonotypes.

Every donor was a healthy Caucasian. Three pairs of female monozygotic twins, all aged roughly 18 to 30 years, made up the twin cohort. Positive isolation kits from Invitrogen were used to isolate the CD4+ and CD8+ T cell populations. The junction shows trimming of 4 bases on V and 6 bases on J, and the gene matches do not reach 9 bases of it. In the germline V gene (reference sequence), CDR1 corresponds to LGHDT and CDR2 to YNNKEL. Counted from cysteine to phenylalanine, this CDR3 has 14 amino acids. The DNA shown is the 42-base CDR3, in frame from base 1. This same sample was also taken into another study, of yellow fever vaccine responses in identical twins. Per that second paper: The T cell response to vaccination in identical twins was reported by the authors to appear partly convergent and partly personalized. The study precisely tracked vaccine-responding T cell clones in identical twins.

The sample comprised CD4+ T cells sorted from blood. The TCR sequence derives from a young woman in good health. The chain is made from TRBV3-1 and TRBJ2-7; 7 nucleotides in the junction match TRBD1. The encoded CDR3 is CASSLGTALSEQYF. The nucleotide sequence reads as follows: TGTGCCAGCAGCCTCGGGACAGCCCTTAGCGAGCAGTACTTC.